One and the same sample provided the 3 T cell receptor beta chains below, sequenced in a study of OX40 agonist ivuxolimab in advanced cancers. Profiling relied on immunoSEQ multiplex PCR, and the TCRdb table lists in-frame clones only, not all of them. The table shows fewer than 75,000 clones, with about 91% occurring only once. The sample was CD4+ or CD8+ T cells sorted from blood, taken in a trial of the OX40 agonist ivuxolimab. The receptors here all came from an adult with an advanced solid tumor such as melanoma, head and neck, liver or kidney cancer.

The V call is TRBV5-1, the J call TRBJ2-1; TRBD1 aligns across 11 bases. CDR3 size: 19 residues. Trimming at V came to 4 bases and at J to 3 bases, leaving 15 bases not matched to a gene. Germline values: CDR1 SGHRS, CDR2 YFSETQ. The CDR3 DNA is TGCGCCAGCAGCCCGAAGTCAGAACCCGGGACAGGGGGCTACAATGAGCAGTTCTTC. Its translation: CASSPKSEPGTGGYNEQFF.

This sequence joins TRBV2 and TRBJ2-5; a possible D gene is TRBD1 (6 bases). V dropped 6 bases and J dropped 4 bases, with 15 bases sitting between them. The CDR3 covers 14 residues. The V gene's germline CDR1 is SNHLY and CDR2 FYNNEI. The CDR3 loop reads CASSRQAMGETQYF. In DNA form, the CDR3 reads TGTGCCAGCAGCCGACAGGCCATGGGAGAGACCCAGTACTTC.

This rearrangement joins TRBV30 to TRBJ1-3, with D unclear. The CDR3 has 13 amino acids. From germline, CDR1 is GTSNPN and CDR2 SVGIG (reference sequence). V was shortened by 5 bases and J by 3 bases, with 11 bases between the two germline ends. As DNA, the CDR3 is TGTGCCTGGGCACTGGGGTTTGGAAACACCATATATTTT. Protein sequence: CAWALGFGNTIYF.